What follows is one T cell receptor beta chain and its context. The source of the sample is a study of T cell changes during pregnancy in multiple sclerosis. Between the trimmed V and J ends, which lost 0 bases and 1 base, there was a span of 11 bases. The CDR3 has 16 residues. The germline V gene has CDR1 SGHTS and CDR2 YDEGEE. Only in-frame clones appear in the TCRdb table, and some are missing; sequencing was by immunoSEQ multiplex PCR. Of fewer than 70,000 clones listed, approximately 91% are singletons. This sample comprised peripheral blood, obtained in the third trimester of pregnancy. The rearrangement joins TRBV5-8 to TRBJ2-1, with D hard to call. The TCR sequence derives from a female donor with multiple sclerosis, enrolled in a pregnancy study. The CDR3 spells CASSLALGWSYNEQFF. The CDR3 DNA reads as TGTGCCAGCAGCTTGGCCTTGGGCTGGTCCTACAATGAGCAGTTCTTC. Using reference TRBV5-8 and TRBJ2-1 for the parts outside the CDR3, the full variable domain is EAGVTQSPTHLIKTRGQQATLRCSPISGHTSVYWYQQALGLGLQFLLWYDEGEERNRGNFPPRFSGRQFPNYSSELNVNALELEDSALYLCASSLALGWSYNEQFFGPGTRLTVL.